This T cell receptor beta chain was recovered during a study of T cell changes during pregnancy in multiple sclerosis (dated by TCRdb to between 2018 and 2020). Regarding the research as a whole: Changes in the T cell repertoire over the course of pregnancy were examined in this study in women with multiple sclerosis.

For this clone: What this receptor recognizes is not known. No base qualities exist here, and no much larger clone lies one base off it.

V lost 0 bases and J lost 6 bases; the stretch between them is 17 bases long. The CDR3 holds 16 amino acids from the cysteine to the phenylalanine. The DNA shown is the 48-base CDR3, in frame from base 1. The germline V gene yields LGHNA for CDR1 and YSLEER for CDR2. The method was the immunoSEQ multiplex PCR assay. TCRdb retrieved this table from immuneACCESS and kept in-frame rearrangements only. Not all clones are present; in checked studies, unresolved V genes account for under half, and no reason is known for the remainder. The sample includes approximately 38,000 clones, with 90% to 95% observed a single time. The ten largest clones add up to 1.5% to 2% of the sample.

This clonotype was sampled from a female donor with multiple sclerosis, enrolled in a pregnancy study. The sequence joins TRBV4-3 to TRBJ1-2; TRBD1 is perhaps the D gene, given 6 matching bases. The sample here was peripheral blood, taken in the third trimester of pregnancy. This receptor has the CDR3 CASSQDIGPGANGYTF. The nucleotide sequence reads as follows: TGCGCCAGCAGCCAAGATATAGGGCCAGGGGCAAATGGCTACACCTTC.